This TCR beta chain was found in a study of cytomegalovirus exposure and HLA in healthy donors. Notes on the study in general: CMV serostatus was the sole immune exposure data available.

This CDR3 contains 15 residues. Germline V gene lookup returns CDR1 SEHNR and CDR2 FQNEAQ (reference sequence). Comment on this clone: As yet, its antigen is unknown.

Though probably carrying unrecorded immune exposures, donors were nominally healthy at sampling. The PCR had 60 Vbeta and 13 Jbeta primers. The method was immunoSEQ multiplex PCR; TCRdb's version includes in-frame clones alone and lacks a portion of them. The sample has 140,000 or so clones; 70% to 75% are singletons. The chain carries TRBV7-9 and TRBJ2-7; 10 bases fit TRBD2. This TCR was recovered from a woman aged 25 to 39 in good health and CMV-seronegative. Sequencing used PBMCs. For the CDR3, the DNA is TGTTCCAGCAGCTTAGGTAGCGGGGGGTATTACGAGCAGTACGTC. Its translation is CSSSLGSGGYYEQYV.